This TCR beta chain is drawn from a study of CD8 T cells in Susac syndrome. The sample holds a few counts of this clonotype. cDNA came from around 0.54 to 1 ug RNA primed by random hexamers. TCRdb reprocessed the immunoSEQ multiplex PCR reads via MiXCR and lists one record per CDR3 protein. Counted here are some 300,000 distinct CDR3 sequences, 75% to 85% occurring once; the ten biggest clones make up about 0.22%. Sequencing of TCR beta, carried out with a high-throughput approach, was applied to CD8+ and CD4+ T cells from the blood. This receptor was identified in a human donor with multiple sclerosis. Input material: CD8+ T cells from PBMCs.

CDR3 residues: CASSIGSLEHNEQFF. CDR3 nucleotide sequence: TGTGCCAGTAGTATAGGTTCCTTAGAGCACAATGAGCAGTTCTTC. The chain links TRBV19 to TRBJ2-1; no clear D gene. The CDR3 is 15 amino acids. Germline assignment: CDR1 LNHDA and CDR2 SQIVND (reference sequence). Trimming removed 1 base at V and 5 bases at J, with 12 bases between.